The T cell receptor beta chain under discussion was sequenced for a study of vaccination and CD4 T cells after COVID-19. Study at large: SARS-CoV-2 had been detected by nasal swab PCR in convalescent patients; several were mild, one severe. Overlapping spike peptides of SARS-CoV-2, HCoV-NL63, HCoV-OC43 and HCoV-229E stimulated the cells. As a positive control, some control cultures were given a CEFX pool, while others were given an HIV-1 Nef pool or no peptide.

This CDR3 has 15 residues. Trimming stripped 7 bases from V and 0 bases from J, with 13 bases between. CDR1 is MNHNS and CDR2 is SASEGT in the germline V gene. As for treatment: roughly ten-day PBMC culture with coronavirus spike peptide pools or control peptides (ViraFEST assay). Notes on this clonotype: Its antigen is as yet unknown.

The Oncomine TCR Beta short-read assay sequenced DNA from cultured CD4+ T cells. Genomic DNA was isolated from CD4+ T cells that had been cultured. A single record per CDR3 protein comes from TCRdb applying MiXCR to the PCR reads. The repertoire has some 19,000 distinct CDR3 sequences, about two fifths of them found once; the top ten carry roughly 13%. Source material: cultured CD4+ T cells from blood. V is TRBV6-1 and J is TRBJ1-5; D not resolved. The sequence derives from a human donor with COVID-19. CDR3 DNA sequence: TGTGCCAGCACCGTTACTGGGAGTAGCAATCAGCCCCAGCATTTT. It encodes CASTVTGSSNQPQHF.